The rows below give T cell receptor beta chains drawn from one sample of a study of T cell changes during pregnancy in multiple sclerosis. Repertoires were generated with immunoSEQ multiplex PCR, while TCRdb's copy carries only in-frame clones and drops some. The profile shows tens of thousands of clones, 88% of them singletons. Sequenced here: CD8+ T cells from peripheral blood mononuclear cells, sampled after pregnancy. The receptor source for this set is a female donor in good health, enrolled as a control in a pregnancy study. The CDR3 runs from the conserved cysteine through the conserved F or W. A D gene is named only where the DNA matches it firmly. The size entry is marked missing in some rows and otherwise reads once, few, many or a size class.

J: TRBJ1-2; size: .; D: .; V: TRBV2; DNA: TGTGCCAGCAGTGCTGACAGCAACTATGGCTACACCTTC; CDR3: CASSADSNYGYTF
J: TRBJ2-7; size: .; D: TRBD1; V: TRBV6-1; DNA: TGTGCCAGCAGTGAGACAGGGATGGGGAAATCCTACGAGCAGTACTTC; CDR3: CASSETGMGKSYEQYF
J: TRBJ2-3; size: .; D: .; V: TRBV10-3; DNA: TGTGCCATCAAGGCGGGAGATACGCAGTATTTT; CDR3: CAIKAGDTQYF
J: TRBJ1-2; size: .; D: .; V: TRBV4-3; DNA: TGCGCCAGCAGCCAAGATAAGGGGATCTATGGCTACACCTTC; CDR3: CASSQDKGIYGYTF
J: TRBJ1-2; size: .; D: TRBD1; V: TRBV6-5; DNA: TGTGCCAGCAGTACGACAGGGCACCCTAACTATGGCTACACCTTC; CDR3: CASSTTGHPNYGYTF
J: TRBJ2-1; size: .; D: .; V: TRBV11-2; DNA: TGTGCCAGCAGCTTTGGAGGTCACAATGAGCAGTTCTTC; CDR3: CASSFGGHNEQFF
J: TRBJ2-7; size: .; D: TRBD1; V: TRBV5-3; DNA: TGTGCCAGCGGGACAGGGGTTTTCTACGAGCAGTACTTC; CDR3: CASGTGVFYEQYF
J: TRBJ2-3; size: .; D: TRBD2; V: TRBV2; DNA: TGTGCCAGCAGCGACAACCCCGCAGCGGGGGTCACAGATACGCAGTATTTT; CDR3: CASSDNPAAGVTDTQYF
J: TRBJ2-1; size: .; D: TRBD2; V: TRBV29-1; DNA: TGCAGCGTTGAAGGAGCGGGGGGGATCTCCTACAATGAGCAGTTCTTC; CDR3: CSVEGAGGISYNEQFF
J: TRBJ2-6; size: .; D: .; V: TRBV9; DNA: TGTGCCAGCAGCGTCTCACCCACTACCGGGGCCAACGTCCTGACTTTC; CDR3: CASSVSPTTGANVLTF
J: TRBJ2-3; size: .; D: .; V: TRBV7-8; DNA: TGTGCCAGCAGCAGCCGGGACATCTTACAAGATACGCAGTATTTT; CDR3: CASSSRDILQDTQYF
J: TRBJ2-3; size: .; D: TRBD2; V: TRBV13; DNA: TGTGCCAGCGGCCAAAGCGGGGGGGCGCGTGGCACAGATACGCAGTATTTT; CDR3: CASGQSGGARGTDTQYF
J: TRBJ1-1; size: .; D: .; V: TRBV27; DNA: TGTGCCAGCAGTTTAACGGGAGGTTCGGACACTGAAGCTTTCTTT; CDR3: CASSLTGGSDTEAFF
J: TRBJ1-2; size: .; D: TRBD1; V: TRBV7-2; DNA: TGTGCCAGCAGCTTAAACCGTGGGACAGGGGTGGATGGCTACACCTTC; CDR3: CASSLNRGTGVDGYTF
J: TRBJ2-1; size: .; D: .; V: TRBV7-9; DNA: TGTGCCAGTCTAGGCGACAGCTCCTACAATGAGCAGTTCTTC; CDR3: CASLGDSSYNEQFF
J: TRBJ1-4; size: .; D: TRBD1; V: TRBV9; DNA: TGTGCCAGCAGCGAGGGAACAGGGGAGGAAAAACTGTTTTTT; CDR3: CASSEGTGEEKLFF
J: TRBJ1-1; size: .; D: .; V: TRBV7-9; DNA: TGTGCCAGCAGCGCCAGAGGTATGAACACTGAAGCTTTCTTT; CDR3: CASSARGMNTEAFF
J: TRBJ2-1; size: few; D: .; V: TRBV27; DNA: TGTGCCACCGCGTTGGGGGGGCCTTACAATGAGCAGTTCTTC; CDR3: CATALGGPYNEQFF
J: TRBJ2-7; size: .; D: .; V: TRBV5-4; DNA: TGTGCCAGCAGCTTAGGCGGGGAGCAGTACTTC; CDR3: CASSLGGEQYF
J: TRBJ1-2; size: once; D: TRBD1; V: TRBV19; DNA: TGTGCCAGTAGTATCCCGGGACAGAAAATTACGGCTAACTATGGCTACACCTTC; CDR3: CASSIPGQKITANYGYTF
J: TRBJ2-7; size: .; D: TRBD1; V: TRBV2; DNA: TGTGCCAGCAGCCCGGGACAGGGGGCTTTTTACGAGCAGTACTTC; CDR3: CASSPGQGAFYEQYF
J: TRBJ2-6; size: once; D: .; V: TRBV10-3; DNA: TGTGCCATCAGCCCGGGAAACTCTGGGGCCAACGTCCTGACTTTC; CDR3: CAISPGNSGANVLTF
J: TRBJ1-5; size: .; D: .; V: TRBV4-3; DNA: TGCGCCAGCAGCCAAGACGTGGACTTGATCCATGTTTTTCCCCAGCATTTT; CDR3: CASSQDVDLIHVFPQHF
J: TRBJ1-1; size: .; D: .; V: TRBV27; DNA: TGTGCCAGCAGTTTAGTGCGTGGAGATGGAGTGGCTTTCTTT; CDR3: CASSLVRGDGVAFF
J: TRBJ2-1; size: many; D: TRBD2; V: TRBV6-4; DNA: TGTGCCAGCAGTGAAGGGACTAGCGGGGCCAATGAGCAGTTCTTC; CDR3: CASSEGTSGANEQFF
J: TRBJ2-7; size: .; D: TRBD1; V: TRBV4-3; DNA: TGCGCCAGCAGCCACGAGACAGGGACCTACGAGCAGTACTTC; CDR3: CASSHETGTYEQYF
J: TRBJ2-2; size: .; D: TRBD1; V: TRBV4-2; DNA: TGTGCCAGCAGCCAGGACCCCAGGGGGCAGGGGACCGGGGAGCTGTTTTTT; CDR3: CASSQDPRGQGTGELFF
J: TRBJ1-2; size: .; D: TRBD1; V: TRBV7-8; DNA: TGTGCCAGCAGCTCTCGTGGGACAGGGAGGCATGGCTACACCTTC; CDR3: CASSSRGTGRHGYTF
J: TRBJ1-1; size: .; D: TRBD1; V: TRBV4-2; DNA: TGTGCCAGCAGCCAAGGGACAGGGGCATTGAACACTGAAGCTTTCTTT; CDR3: CASSQGTGALNTEAFF